This TCR beta chain comes out of a study of T cells after yellow fever vaccination (dated by TCRdb to about 2019). About the full investigation: The SMART-Seq v4 Ultra Low Input RNA kit was used to prepare libraries from fractions with low cell numbers. Bulk TCR alpha and beta repertoires were sequenced longitudinally to track T-cell clones before and after primary and booster YFV17D yellow fever vaccination. Two healthy male donors, one aged 18 to 30 and one aged 30 to 40 years, were included in the cohort. Blood was drawn at multiple timepoints before and after primary and secondary immunization, with bulk PBMC replicates and cell subsets isolated.

Synthesis of TCR cDNA relied on 5'RACE template switching, a step that introduced a universal primer site along with unique molecular identifiers. cDNA synthesis was primed from both the TCR alpha and TCR beta constant segments. Library amplification used two PCR steps, and the second PCR step added sample barcodes and sequencing adapters. Sequencing of the libraries was done on either Illumina HiSeq 2500 (2x100 bp) or NovaSeq (2x150 bp). The published analysis was carried out like this. Reads were demultiplexed and collapsed into UMI consensus sequences with MIGEC, and V(D)J alignment was performed with MiXCR. Using edgeR on replicate PBMC samples, clonotypes were called vaccine-responding if FDR was below 0.01 and the log2 fold change was above 5 up to day 15. CD4 or CD8 identity was assigned to each bulk clonotype according to whether the clonotype was present at higher abundance in the sequenced CD4 repertoire or the sequenced CD8 repertoire. Starting from the raw public reads, TCRdb applied fastp trimming at Q25, assembled clones with MiXCR and retained in-frame beta chains. Merged by CDR3 protein, the rows form single entries marked with the most common genes and DNA. The V and J calls here are based on TCRdb, not the publication. Within this sample are 110,000 to 150,000 distinct CDR3 sequences, with under 8% of them counted one time only. Under 0.8% of the sample is in the top ten clones.

This clonotype was recorded at least ten times. The specificity of this receptor is unknown. There are no base qualities to consult, and no much larger clone falls within one base. Results and caveats for the whole study, not just this receptor: After the booster, most clones that had expanded after primary vaccination were detected again (around 95% of CD4 and 88% of CD8), suggesting broad maintenance of memory. Because the study included only a couple of donors, the extent to which the findings can be generalized is limited. The secondary T-cell response was weaker than the primary response but faster, peaking on day 5 instead of day 15. A small share of clonotypes was detected in both CD4 and CD8 compartments, with the overlap likely arising from convergent recombination. Because abundant contaminating clonotypes from the bulk population could be contained in FACS-sorted repertoires, computational filtering was required.

The CDR3 runs 11 amino acids, cysteine and phenylalanine included. Just CDR3 DNA is preserved here, 33 bases in frame from base 1. Between the V and J ends, shortened by 0 bases and 7 bases respectively, the junction contains 0 bases. CDR1 and CDR2 are read off the germline V gene as KGHDR and SFDVKD. The treatment or condition tag for this specimen amounts to: live attenuated yellow fever vaccine strain. PBMCs were isolated from peripheral blood using a standard Ficoll-Paque protocol. Dynabeads CD4 and CD8 positive selection kits were used to isolate CD4 and CD8 T-cell fractions. TriZol was used to extract RNA from bulk PBMCs, from CD4 and CD8 fractions, and from dextramer-positive and dextramer-negative fractions.

The clonotype was recovered from a man aged 30-40 years who received the YFV17D yellow fever vaccine. The sequence is built from TRBV24-1 and TRBJ2-1; too little of a D gene remains to name it. This specimen was CD4+ T cells sorted from PBMCs, taken 10 days after the yellow fever booster vaccination. The DNA sequence reads TGTGCCACCAGTGATTTGAATGAGCAGTTCTTC. Its product reads: CATSDLNEQFF.